The sequence of this T cell receptor (beta chain) was determined in a study of blood T cell repertoires in COVID-19. Study-level information: Nucleic acid was either cDNA or gDNA, and it came from T cells, B-cell-depleted T cells, or PBMCs.

As handled by the study authors: Cell counts per sample came from amplifying reference gene primers. The table came from immunoSEQ multiplex PCR; TCRdb's copy has only in-frame clones and leaves some out. Clone size and V and J calls were adopted from that table, with D and trimming inferred from the DNA. The sample lists 200,000 to 250,000 clones, approximately 86% occurring once. Trimming took off 2 bases at V and 5 bases at J, with 4 bases between the two ends. This CDR3 is 12 amino acids long. Looked up from germline, CDR1 is SGHRS and CDR2 is YFSETQ. The Seattle site enrolled patients during active infection and followed them longitudinally. This clone was counted between two and nine times. Other DNA sequences within the sample encode an identical CDR3.

The receptor comes from a woman in her thirties with COVID-19, enrolled during active disease. This chain joins TRBV5-1 and TRBJ2-2; no reliable D call. The sample taken for sequencing was peripheral blood. The CDR3 coding sequence is TGCGCCAGCAGCTTCGGGACCGGGGAGCTGTTTTTT. It specifies CASSFGTGELFF.